The rows below give T cell receptor beta chains drawn from one sample of a study of type 1 and type 2 diabetes patients. TCRdb recomputed calls from the multiplex PCR reads with MiXCR, one row per CDR3 protein. The data hold under 300,000 distinct CDR3 sequences, with approximately 50% observed a single time. The specimen was peripheral blood mononuclear cells (PBMCs). Receptor source: a man aged 18 to 35 with type 2 diabetes. Each CDR3 is given with its conserved first and last residue. The D gene is left open where the match is weak. Some rows have no size entry. The others give once, few or many, or a class for an expanded clone.

j_call,clone_size,d_call,v_call,cdr3_aa,cdr3_nt
TRBJ1-1,-,-,TRBV10-1,CASSESGAPNTEAFF,TGCGCCAGCAGTGAATCAGGGGCACCGAACACTGAAGCTTTCTTT
TRBJ2-7,few,TRBD2,TRBV7-2,CASSTGLAKDPYEQYF,TGTGCCAGCAGCACCGGACTAGCAAAAGATCCCTACGAGCAGTACTTC
TRBJ2-5,-,-,TRBV19,CASSKPGYGETQYF,TGTGCCAGTAGTAAACCGGGGTACGGGGAGACCCAGTACTTC
TRBJ1-3,-,-,TRBV19,CASKDSLFIGNTIYF,TGTGCCAGTAAGGACAGTCTCTTCATAGGAAACACCATATATTTT
TRBJ2-2,once,-,TRBV9,CASSVERWFDGELFF,TGTGCCAGCAGCGTAGAGCGGTGGTTTGACGGGGAGCTGTTTTTT
TRBJ1-2,once,-,TRBV14,CASSYHREGYTF,TGTGCCAGCAGCTACCACAGGGAAGGCTACACCTTC
TRBJ1-2,few,-,TRBV5-1,CASSQDRYGYTF,TGCGCCAGCAGCCAAGACAGGTATGGCTACACCTTC
TRBJ2-7,-,TRBD1,TRBV25-1,CASSANWGTGSPYEQYF,TGTGCCAGCAGCGCGAACTGGGGGACAGGGAGTCCCTACGAGCAGTACTTC
TRBJ2-7,few,TRBD2,TRBV7-2,CASSLETSGRRYYF,TGTGCCAGCAGCTTAGAGACTAGCGGGAGGCGATACTACTTC
TRBJ2-7,-,-,TRBV6-2/TRBV6-3,CASTPGTFAYEQYF,TGTGCCAGCACCCCCGGGACGTTTGCCTACGAGCAGTACTTC
TRBJ1-2,-,TRBD1,TRBV4-3,CASSQDNDRVNYGYTF,TGCGCCAGCAGCCAAGATAATGACAGGGTGAACTATGGCTACACCTTC
TRBJ1-5,many,-,TRBV12-3/TRBV12-4,CASRLQGSQPQHF,TGTGCCAGCAGACTACAGGGTAGTCAGCCCCAGCATTTT
TRBJ2-7,few,TRBD2,TRBV5-1,CASSSIAGSTYEQYF,TGCGCCAGCAGCTCGATAGCGGGGTCAACCTACGAGCAGTACTTC